This TCR beta chain stems from a study of T-cell memory formation after mild COVID-19. Whole-study findings and limits: Clones contracting over day 15 to 85 were CD4/CD8 balanced, with later expanders leaning CD4+.

For this clonotype: Its antigen is not identified.

MiXCR was run by TCRdb on the 5' RACE reads, yielding one entry per CDR3 protein. The sample carries 300,000 to 350,000 distinct CDR3 sequences, roughly 13% recorded once. The TCR was taken from a man aged 18-30 years who had mild COVID-19 (a few samples of this study predate the infection). Cell type and time point are not known. Material for sequencing was PBMCs or a T cell subset sorted from them (not recorded which).

CDR3 DNA: TGTGCCAGCAGCTTAACGGTACTAGCAAGCACAGATACGCAGTATTTT. Protein: CASSLTVLASTDTQYF. This chain uses TRBV7-3 with TRBJ2-3, with TRBD2 as a possible D gene (6 bases). This CDR3 has 16 amino acids. The V gene lost 0 bases and the J gene lost 0 bases, with 10 bases spanning the gap. Germline CDR1 SGHTA, CDR2 FQGTGA.